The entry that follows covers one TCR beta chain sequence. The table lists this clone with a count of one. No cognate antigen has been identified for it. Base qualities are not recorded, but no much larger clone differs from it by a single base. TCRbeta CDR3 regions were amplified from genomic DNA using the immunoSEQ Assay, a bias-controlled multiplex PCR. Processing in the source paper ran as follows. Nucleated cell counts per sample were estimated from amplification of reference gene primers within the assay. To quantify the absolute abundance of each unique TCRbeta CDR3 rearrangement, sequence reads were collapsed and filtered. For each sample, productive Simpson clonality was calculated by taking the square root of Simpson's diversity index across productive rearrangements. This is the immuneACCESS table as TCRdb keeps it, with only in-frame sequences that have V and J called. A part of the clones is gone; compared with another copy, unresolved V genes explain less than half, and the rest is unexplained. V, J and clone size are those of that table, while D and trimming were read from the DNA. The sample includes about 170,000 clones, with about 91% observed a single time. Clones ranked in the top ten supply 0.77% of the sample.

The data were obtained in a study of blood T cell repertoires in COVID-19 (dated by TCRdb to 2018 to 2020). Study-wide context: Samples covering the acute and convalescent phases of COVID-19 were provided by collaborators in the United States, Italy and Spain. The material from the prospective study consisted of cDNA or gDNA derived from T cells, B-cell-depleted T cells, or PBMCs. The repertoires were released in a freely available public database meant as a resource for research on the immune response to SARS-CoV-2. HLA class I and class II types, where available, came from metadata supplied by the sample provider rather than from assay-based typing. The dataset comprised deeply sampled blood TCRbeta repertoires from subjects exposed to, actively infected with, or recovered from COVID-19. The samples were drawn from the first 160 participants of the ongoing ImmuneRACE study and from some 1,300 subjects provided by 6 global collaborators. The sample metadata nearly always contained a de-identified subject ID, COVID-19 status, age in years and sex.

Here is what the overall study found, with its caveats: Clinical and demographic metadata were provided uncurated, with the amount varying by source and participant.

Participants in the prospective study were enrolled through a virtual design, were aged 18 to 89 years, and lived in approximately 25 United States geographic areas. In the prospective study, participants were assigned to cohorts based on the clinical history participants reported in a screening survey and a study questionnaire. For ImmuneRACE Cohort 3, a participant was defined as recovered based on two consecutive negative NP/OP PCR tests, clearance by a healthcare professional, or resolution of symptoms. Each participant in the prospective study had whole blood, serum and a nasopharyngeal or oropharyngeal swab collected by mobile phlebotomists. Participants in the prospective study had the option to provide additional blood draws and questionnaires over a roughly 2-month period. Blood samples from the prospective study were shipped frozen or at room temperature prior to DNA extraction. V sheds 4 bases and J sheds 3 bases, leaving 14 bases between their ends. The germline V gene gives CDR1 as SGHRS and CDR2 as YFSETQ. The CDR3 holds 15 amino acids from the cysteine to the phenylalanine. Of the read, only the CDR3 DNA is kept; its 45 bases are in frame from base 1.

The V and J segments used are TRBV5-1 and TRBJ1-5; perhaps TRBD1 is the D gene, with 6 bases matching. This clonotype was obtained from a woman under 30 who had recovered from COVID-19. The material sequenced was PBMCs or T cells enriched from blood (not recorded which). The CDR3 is CASSPRGGINQPQHF. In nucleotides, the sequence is TGCGCCAGCAGCCCTAGGGGGGGAATCAATCAGCCCCAGCATTTT.